This T cell receptor beta chain stems from a study of PD-L1 blockade in urothelial cancer. The sample's time point: pretreatment peripheral blood. The protocol was immunoSEQ multiplex PCR, while the TCRdb copy is restricted to in-frame clones and leaves out a portion. The sample yields 70,000 to 80,000 clones, around four fifths seen once. The CDR3 runs to 13 residues. Germline CDR1 is SNHLY and CDR2 is FYNNEI. V gave up 4 bases and J gave up 2 bases, with 8 bases separating them. The specimen comprised PBMCs, sampled around atezolizumab (anti-PD-L1) treatment. The rearrangement uses TRBV2 and TRBJ1-1, with D possibly matching TRBD1 (6 bases). The TCR comes from a man aged 35-49 years with urothelial cancer. In DNA form, the CDR3 reads TGTGCCAGCAGTGCACAGGGAAACACTGAAGCTTTCTTT. Translation gives CASSAQGNTEAFF.